The rows below give T cell receptor beta chains drawn from one sample of a study of Ad26.COV2.S vaccination and SARS-CoV-2 variants. TCRdb keeps only in-frame clones here, not all; method: immunoSEQ multiplex PCR. The sample shows around 450,000 clones, 89% of them seen only once. Sequencing was performed on peripheral blood, taken in a trial of Ad26.COV2.S vaccine versus placebo. These receptors were collected from a person aged 18-60 years who received the Ad26.COV2.S COVID-19 vaccine or a placebo. Both conserved end residues are part of each CDR3. The D gene is left open where the match is weak. Expanded clones are given a class, and other clones once, few, many or no size at all.

v_call	j_call	d_call	clone_size	cdr3_nt	cdr3_aa
TRBV18	TRBJ1-4	.	.	TGTGCCAGCTCACAAAACGCCGCTCAGGGGATGGGGGAAAAACTGTTTTTT	CASSQNAAQGMGEKLFF
TRBV4-3	TRBJ1-2	.	.	TGCGCCAGCAGCCAAGTGGCGACAGCTCCCAACTATGGCTACACCTTC	CASSQVATAPNYGYTF
TRBV5-4	TRBJ1-4	TRBD1	.	TGTGCCAGCAGCTCTGGACAGGGGAGAAGTGAAAAACTGTTTTTT	CASSSGQGRSEKLFF
TRBV24-1	TRBJ1-2	.	.	TGTGCCACCAGTGATTCTGAGACAGTATATGGCTACACCTTC	CATSDSETVYGYTF
TRBV5-1	TRBJ2-1	.	once	TGCGCCAGCAGCGTCCGACCGGAAACTAGCTTCTATGAGCAGTTCTTC	CASSVRPETSFYEQFF
TRBV18	TRBJ2-3	.	.	TGTGCCAGCTCAGAGCCAAATACGCAGTATTTT	CASSEPNTQYF
TRBV5-1	TRBJ1-2	.	.	TGCGCCAGCTTAGACTATGGCTACACCTTC	CASLDYGYTF
TRBV19	TRBJ1-5	.	.	TGTGCCAGTAGTATAGATCTATTAGGGAATAGCAATCAGCCCCAGCATTTT	CASSIDLLGNSNQPQHF
TRBV3-1/TRBV3-2	TRBJ1-2	.	once	TGTGCCAGCAGCCTCCGGGCTGGATACTATGGCTACACCTTC	CASSLRAGYYGYTF
TRBV5-4	TRBJ1-1	.	.	TGTGCCAGCAGCTTGGACTGGGGTTATGACACTGAAGCTTTCTTT	CASSLDWGYDTEAFF
TRBV19	TRBJ1-2	TRBD1	.	TGTGCCACCGACCCGCGAGAGGGGGCTGGAAACTATGGCTACACCTTC	CATDPREGAGNYGYTF
TRBV3-1/TRBV3-2	TRBJ2-3	.	.	TGTGCCAGCAGCCAAGTATCCTCGGGAGATACGCAGTATTTT	CASSQVSSGDTQYF
TRBV15	TRBJ2-2	.	.	TGTGCCACCAGCAGGGGCCCTGGGGAGGCCATCACCGGGGAGCTGTTTTTT	CATSRGPGEAITGELFF
TRBV28	TRBJ2-3	TRBD2	.	TGTGCCAGCAGCTACGGGGGGGTCCGGGATACGCAGTATTTT	CASSYGGVRDTQYF
TRBV7-2	TRBJ1-5	TRBD1	.	TGTGCCAGCAGGGGACAGAGCAATCAGCCCCAGCATTTT	CASRGQSNQPQHF
TRBV24-1	TRBJ1-5	.	.	TGTGCCACCAGTGATTCCCTAGGAAGCAATCAGCCCCAGCATTTT	CATSDSLGSNQPQHF
TRBV5-6	TRBJ2-3	.	.	TGTGCCAGCAACCTCAAAAGTGGAGGGGGGATTACGCAGTATTTT	CASNLKSGGGITQYF
TRBV12-3/TRBV12-4	TRBJ2-5	.	.	TGTGCCAGCAGCACCGGGAGTGTGCAGGCCCAGTACTTC	CASSTGSVQAQYF
TRBV27	TRBJ2-3	.	.	TGTGCCAGCAAGGGCGGGCACACGCAGTATTTT	CASKGGHTQYF
TRBV7-2	TRBJ1-6	.	.	TGTGCCAGCAGCTTAGTCGGGGGGGAAAATTCACCCCTCCACTTT	CASSLVGGENSPLHF
TRBV5-1	TRBJ2-3	.	.	TGCGCCAGCAGTCTGCCCCTCGGGGGAATCACAGATACGCAGTATTTT	CASSLPLGGITDTQYF
TRBV6-6	TRBJ2-1	TRBD2	.	TGTGCCAGCAGTCGCGACGTAACTAGCGGGTGGGATAATGAGCAGTTCTTC	CASSRDVTSGWDNEQFF
TRBV27	TRBJ2-1	TRBD2	.	TGTGCCAGCAGATCACTAGCGGGAGGCGATAATGAGCAGTTCTTC	CASRSLAGGDNEQFF
TRBV18	TRBJ1-1	.	.	TGTGCCAGCTCACTCGGTGGCCCTACGAACACTGAAGCTTTCTTT	CASSLGGPTNTEAFF
TRBV5-6	TRBJ2-3	TRBD2	.	TGTGCCAGCATATTAGCGGGGGGGCCGCTAGATACGCAGTATTTT	CASILAGGPLDTQYF
TRBV7-2	TRBJ2-1	TRBD2	once	TGTGCCAGCAGCCTACGGGGGGACCATGAGCAGTTCTTC	CASSLRGDHEQFF
TRBV6-2/TRBV6-3	TRBJ1-5	.	once	TGTGCCAGCAGTTACGCGATCGGGGCCGGGAGCAATCAGCCCCAGCATTTT	CASSYAIGAGSNQPQHF
TRBV7-2	TRBJ2-3	.	.	TGTGCCAGCAGCTTACGGTGGCTTTCCACAGATACGCAGTATTTT	CASSLRWLSTDTQYF
TRBV5-6	TRBJ1-2	.	.	TGTGCCAGCAGCCGCGGGAGGGGACCTTTCTATGGCTACACCTTC	CASSRGRGPFYGYTF